Listed here are 31 T cell receptor beta chains from one sample, sequenced in a study of blood T cell repertoires in COVID-19. The repertoire was sequenced with immunoSEQ multiplex PCR; TCRdb's copy has only in-frame clones and lacks some. The table lists around 340,000 clones, roughly nine tenths of them singletons. Sequencing was performed on peripheral blood. The receptor source for this set is a woman in her sixties or seventies with COVID-19, enrolled during active disease.

The chain uses TRBV5-1 and TRBJ1-2, with 9 bases matching TRBD1. After removal of 3 bases from V and 0 bases from J, the junction contained 3 bases not matched to a gene. The CDR3 loop spans 15 amino acids. Germline lookup yields CDR1 SGHRS and CDR2 YFSETQ. CDR3 nucleotide sequence: TGCGCCAGCAGCTCCCGGGACAGGGCTAACTATGGCTACACCTTC. It encodes CASSSRDRANYGYTF.

This chain uses TRBV4-1 with TRBJ1-2, with D perhaps matching TRBD1 (6 bases). This CDR3 is 14 amino acids long. Germline V gene data show CDR1 as MGHRA and CDR2 as YSYEKL. V was trimmed by 4 bases and J by 4 bases, leaving 13 bases between them. In DNA, the CDR3 is TGCGCCAGCAGCCTTGGGGGAGGGGGCTATGGCTACACCTTC. It translates to CASSLGGGGYGYTF.

The chain recombines TRBV18 with TRBJ1-1; no reliable D call. V was pared by 3 bases and J by 5 bases, with 16 bases between. Germline V gene lookup returns CDR1 KGHSH and CDR2 LQKENI. The CDR3 runs 15 residues. CDR3 in DNA: TGTGCCAGCTCACCCCCGGGAGGATTGTCGACTGAAGCTTTCTTT. This sequence encodes CASSPPGGLSTEAFF.

This sequence joins TRBV7-9 and TRBJ2-3, with TRBD2 matching 14 bases. Germline V CDR1 and CDR2: SEHNR, FQNEAQ (reference sequence). V shed 5 bases, J shed 5 bases, and the junction held 6 bases outside the gene matches. This CDR3 has 16 residues. In DNA form, the CDR3 reads TGTGCCAGCAGCAAGACTAGCGGGGGGGCCGGAGATACGCAGTATTTT. It specifies CASSKTSGGAGDTQYF.

The chain joins TRBV19 to TRBJ2-7, with 10 bases identical to TRBD1. With 4 bases clipped from V and 6 bases from J, the junction kept 6 bases outside the gene matches. The CDR3 loop spans 14 amino acids. Germline CDR1 is LNHDA and CDR2 is SQIVND (reference sequence). The CDR3 spells CASSTGQGTGEQYF. Here the CDR3 DNA reads TGTGCCAGTAGTACGGGACAGGGGACAGGCGAGCAGTACTTC.

The chain combines TRBV6-5 with TRBJ2-7; 8 bases agree with TRBD2. The J segment lost 4 bases and the V segment lost 6 bases, leaving 8 bases of the junction unmatched. The CDR3 runs to 14 residues. Germline V gene lookup returns CDR1 MNHEY and CDR2 SVGAGI. The DNA of the CDR3 is TGTGCCAGCAGCGATCCAGCGGGGGTTTACGAGCAGTACTTC. Protein sequence: CASSDPAGVYEQYF.

The chain is built from TRBV18 and TRBJ1-1, with a tentative D call TRBD1 (6 bases). Germline CDR1 and CDR2: KGHSH and LQKENI. The CDR3 totals 15 residues. V dropped 4 bases and J dropped 4 bases, with 16 bases sitting between them. The CDR3 is CASSQDRNSFTEAFF. DNA of the CDR3: TGTGCCAGCTCACAGGACAGAAACAGTTTCACTGAAGCTTTCTTT.

The chain joins TRBV20-1 to TRBJ2-2, with a tentative D call TRBD1 (5 bases). CDR1 is DFQATT and CDR2 is SNEGSKA in the germline V gene (reference sequence). CDR3 length: 13 amino acids. Deletions cut 3 bases from V and 3 bases from J, with 8 bases between. The CDR3 DNA sequence: TGCAGTGCTAGTGGGGCTTACACCGGGGAGCTGTTTTTT. Translating it yields CSASGAYTGELFF.

The count of this clone is one. The chain carries TRBV29-1 and TRBJ1-4, with 8 bases fitting TRBD1. Germline CDR1 is SQVTM and CDR2 is ANQGSEA. The CDR3 spans 14 residues. The V gene end was trimmed by 4 bases and the J gene end by 3 bases; junction bases not matched to a gene: 4. CDR3 protein: CSVAEDRANEKLFF. DNA for the CDR3: TGCAGCGTTGCGGAGGACAGGGCTAATGAAAAACTGTTTTTT.

This chain uses TRBV2 with TRBJ1-3, with D hard to call. Trimming shortened V by 6 bases and J by 2 bases, and 14 bases separated the two germline ends. Germline V gives CDR1 SNHLY, CDR2 FYNNEI. The CDR3 runs 15 residues. CDR3 in DNA: TGTGCCAGCAGACTCCGGGAAACGGCTGGAAACACCATATATTTT. Translated: CASRLRETAGNTIYF.

The chain is built from TRBV5-1 and TRBJ2-3; D possibly corresponds to TRBD2 (6 bases). V was shortened by 7 bases and J by 4 bases, with 19 bases between the two germline ends. Germline V gene sequence: CDR1 SGHRS, CDR2 YFSETQ. This CDR3 is 15 amino acids long. The CDR3: CASRYPPAGPDTQYF. CDR3 DNA: TGCGCCAGCCGATACCCTCCGGCGGGGCCAGATACGCAGTATTTT. Filled out from reference TRBV5-1 and TRBJ2-3, the complete variable domain reads KAGVTQTPRYLIKTRGQQVTLSCSPISGHRSVSWYQQTPGQGLQFLFEYFSETQRNKGNFPGRFSGRQFSNSRSEMNVSTLELGDSALYLCASRYPPAGPDTQYFGPGTRLTVL.

V and J are TRBV5-4 and TRBJ1-1; 8 nucleotides align to TRBD1. V trimming: 4 bases; J trimming: 4 bases; junction bases outside the gene matches: 9. The CDR3 spans 15 residues. CDR1 is SGHNT and CDR2 is YYREEE in the germline V gene (reference sequence). The CDR3 DNA sequence: TGTGCCAGCAGCCCCGGACAGGGCAGGGGCACTGAAGCTTTCTTT. It encodes CASSPGQGRGTEAFF. Variable domain in full (rest from reference TRBV5-4 and TRBJ1-1): ETGVTQSPTHLIKTRGQQVTLRCSSQSGHNTVSWYQQALGQGPQFIFQYYREEENGRGNFPPRFSGLQFPNYSSELNVNALELDDSALYLCASSPGQGRGTEAFFGQGTRLTVV.

The genes are TRBV28 and TRBJ1-2; D unclear. Germline V gene sequence: CDR1 MDHEN, CDR2 SYDVKM. The CDR3 consists of 14 residues. Trimming shortened V by 5 bases and J by 8 bases, and 18 bases separated the two germline ends. CDR3: CASSVSPGSEGYTF. Written as DNA, the CDR3 is TGTGCCAGCAGTGTCTCCCCGGGATCAGAAGGCTACACCTTC.

CDR3 nucleotides: TGTGCCAGCAGCCAGGCCCCAAGCAACTCTCTCTACGAGCAGTACTTC. Residues: CASSQAPSNSLYEQYF. This rearrangement joins TRBV5-4 to TRBJ2-7; D remains unclear. CDR1 SGHNT and CDR2 YYREEE come from the germline V gene (reference sequence). V lost 4 bases to trimming and J lost 3 bases, with 20 bases between them. This CDR3 contains 16 residues.

The chain uses TRBV14 and TRBJ1-4; D is unresolved. There are 11 residues in the CDR3. In germline, CDR1 is SGHDN, CDR2 FVKESK. Trimming stripped 5 bases from V and 6 bases from J, with 4 bases between. The DNA of the CDR3 is TGTGCCAGCAGCATAGATGAAAAACTGTTTTTT. It yields the protein CASSIDEKLFF.

This chain uses TRBV5-4 with TRBJ2-1; the D gene is possibly TRBD1 (6 bases). The V end lost 4 bases, the J end lost 3 bases, and 11 bases lay between the germline ends. CDR1 is SGHNT, CDR2 YYREEE, per germline (reference sequence). The CDR3 runs 14 residues. CDR3 protein: CASSHRDNYNEQFF. CDR3 coding DNA: TGTGCCAGCAGCCATCGGGACAACTACAATGAGCAGTTCTTC. The full variable domain, its missing parts supplied by reference TRBV5-4 and TRBJ2-1, is ETGVTQSPTHLIKTRGQQVTLRCSSQSGHNTVSWYQQALGQGPQFIFQYYREEENGRGNFPPRFSGLQFPNYSSELNVNALELDDSALYLCASSHRDNYNEQFFGPGTRLTVL.

This chain links TRBV19 with TRBJ1-2; D may be TRBD1 (5 bases). V was clipped by 1 base and J by 9 bases, with 21 bases between them. Germline V CDR1 and CDR2: LNHDA, SQIVND (reference sequence). The CDR3 totals 16 residues. The CDR3: CASSIAGGGFPDSYTF. The DNA of the CDR3 is TGTGCCAGTAGTATAGCGGGCGGGGGATTCCCCGATAGCTACACCTTC.

The chain employs TRBV11-2 and TRBJ2-2; 9 bases are shared with TRBD1. Trimming at V came to 5 bases and at J to 5 bases, leaving 9 bases not matched to a gene. Germline lookup yields CDR1 SGHAT and CDR2 FQNNGV. CDR3 length: 16 amino acids. DNA of the CDR3: TGTGCCAGCAGCCAGCCGGGACAGGGCGCGACCGGGGAGCTGTTTTTT. This sequence encodes CASSQPGQGATGELFF.

This chain connects TRBV6-5 to TRBJ1-1, with TRBD1 as a possible D gene (6 bases). Germline lookup yields CDR1 MNHEY and CDR2 SVGAGI. The CDR3 has 15 residues. V lost 0 bases and J lost 4, with 12 bases in between. In nucleotides, the CDR3 is TGTGCCAGCAGTTACTCAGGATTAGGGGGCACTGAAGCTTTCTTT. This sequence encodes CASSYSGLGGTEAFF.

The chain links TRBV11-3 to TRBJ2-3; the match to TRBD2 covers 8 bases. The CDR3 is 15 amino acids. Germline CDR1 SGHNT, CDR2 YENEEA. The ends lost 2 bases at V and 0 bases at J; junction bases unmatched: 1. The CDR3 nucleotides read TGTGCCAGCAGCTTAACTAGCGGAAGCACAGATACGCAGTATTTT. Translated, it gives CASSLTSGSTDTQYF. Full variable domain (rest looked up from reference TRBV11-3 and TRBJ2-3): EAGVVQSPRYKIIEKKQPVAFWCNPISGHNTLYWYLQNLGQGPELLIRYENEEAVDDSQLPKDRFSAERLKGVDSTLKIQPAELGDSAVYLCASSLTSGSTDTQYFGPGTRLTVL.

The genes are TRBV6-5 and TRBJ1-4; the D gene is possibly TRBD1 (5 bases). Germline V gene data show CDR1 as MNHEY and CDR2 as SVGAGI. The V and J ends lost 0 bases and 3 bases respectively, with 11 bases between them. This CDR3 region has 16 residues. CDR3 DNA: TGTGCCAGCAGTTACTCCCTGGCCAGGGCTAATGAAAAACTGTTTTTT. This gives the protein CASSYSLARANEKLFF.

The chain carries TRBV3-1 (or the pseudogene TRBV3-2) and TRBJ1-2; perhaps TRBD1 as D (5 bases). Trimming removed 1 base at V and 7 bases at J, with 16 bases between. CDR1 LGHDT and CDR2 YNNKEL come from the germline V gene (reference sequence). The CDR3 spans 15 residues. In nucleotides, the CDR3 is TGTGCCAGCAGCCAAGGTCACAGTCCGCAGGGTGGCTACACCTTC. Translation: CASSQGHSPQGGYTF.

J is TRBJ2-7 and V is TRBV6-5, with TRBD1 matching 9 bases. CDR3 length equals 14 residues. CDR1 is MNHEY, CDR2 SVGAGI, per germline. V shed 5 bases, J shed 6 bases, and the junction held 8 bases outside the gene matches. This CDR3 is CASSPRGQGIEQYF. The DNA of the CDR3 is TGTGCCAGCAGTCCGCGGGGACAGGGTATCGAGCAGTACTTC.

V and J are TRBV19 and TRBJ1-2, with D maybe TRBD1 (6 bases). V was pared by 3 bases and J by 5 bases, with 13 bases between. The CDR3 has 14 residues. CDR1 and CDR2 (germline): LNHDA, SQIVND (reference sequence). The CDR3 spells CASSIARGSYGYTF. The CDR3 region has the DNA TGTGCCAGTAGTATCGCCAGGGGATCATATGGCTACACCTTC. The full variable domain, rest sourced from reference TRBV19 and TRBJ1-2, is DGGITQSPKYLFRKEGQNVTLSCEQNLNHDAMYWYRQDPGQGLRLIYYSQIVNDFQKGDIAEGYSVSREKKESFPLTVTSAQKNPTAFYLCASSIARGSYGYTFGSGTRLTVV.

V is TRBV5-1 and J is TRBJ2-5; TRBD2 agrees at 8 bases. CDR1 SGHRS and CDR2 YFSETQ come from the germline V gene. Trimming at V came to 1 base and at J to 5 bases, leaving 10 bases not matched to a gene. This CDR3 is built from 16 residues. CDR3 DNA: TGCGCCAGCAGCTTGTCGGGGGGGCCGGCGAGGGAGACCCAGTACTTC. It encodes CASSLSGGPARETQYF.

The chain combines TRBV11-2 with TRBJ1-4; 8 bases agree with TRBD1. CDR1 and CDR2 from the germline V gene are SGHAT and FQNNGV. The CDR3 contains 16 residues. Trimming took 2 bases from V and 7 from J; bases not matched to a gene: 9. This CDR3 is CASSLRWQGASEKLFF. The DNA for the CDR3 is TGTGCCAGCAGCTTACGTTGGCAGGGGGCGTCTGAAAAACTGTTTTTT.

Here the CDR3 DNA reads TGTGCCAGCAGCTCGGGTTCTGGGGCCAACGTCCTGACTTTC. Its protein product is CASSSGSGANVLTF. The gene calls are TRBV7-9 and TRBJ2-6; D unresolved. The CDR3 runs to 14 residues. Trimming removed 4 bases at V and 1 base at J, with 5 bases between. Germline V gene data show CDR1 as SEHNR and CDR2 as FQNEAQ (reference sequence).

The chain joins TRBV30 to TRBJ2-7, with D perhaps TRBD1 (5 bases). V lost 0 bases and J lost 5, with 8 bases in between. The CDR3 runs to 12 residues. Germline V gives CDR1 GTSNPN, CDR2 SVGIG (reference sequence). CDR3 region: CAWSVQGDEQYF. The CDR3 DNA follows: TGTGCCTGGAGTGTACAAGGGGACGAGCAGTACTTC.

V gene TRBV10-1 combines with J gene TRBJ2-1, with 7 bases matching TRBD2. Germline CDR1 WNHNN, CDR2 SYGVQD (reference sequence). With V trimmed by 2 bases and J by 6 bases, 7 bases remained unmatched. The CDR3 covers 15 residues. CDR3 residues: CASSEGDYRLNEQFF. The DNA for the CDR3 is TGCGCCAGCAGTGAGGGGGACTATCGCCTCAATGAGCAGTTCTTC.

The chain employs TRBV6-6 and TRBJ2-7, with 10 positions matching TRBD2. V was clipped by 6 bases and J by 2 bases; unmatched bases: 4. Germline values: CDR1 MNHNY, CDR2 SVGAGI (reference sequence). This CDR3 comprises 14 residues. The CDR3 DNA is TGTGCCAGCAGGCCTAGCGGGGGCACCTACGAGCAGTACTTC. Protein: CASRPSGGTYEQYF.

The chain uses TRBV6-5 and TRBJ2-5, with 9 bases matching TRBD1. With V trimmed by 4 bases and J by 4 bases, 1 base remained unmatched. The CDR3 spans 13 residues. Germline V gene sequence: CDR1 MNHEY, CDR2 SVGAGI. The CDR3 coding sequence is TGTGCCAGCAGTTGGACAGGGGCAGAGACCCAGTACTTC. Protein: CASSWTGAETQYF.